These 22 T cell receptor beta chains originate from one sample sequenced in a study of shared clonotypes between healthy human individuals. Profiling relied on immunoSEQ multiplex PCR, and the TCRdb table lists in-frame clones only, not all of them. The table has hundreds of thousands of clones, less than 96% seen once; the top ten hold approximately 0.06%. Sequenced material: naive CD4+ T cells sorted from blood. Subset denoted: CD45RA+ positively selected. These receptors were collected from a woman aged 25 to 45 in good health.

This chain joins TRBV18 and TRBJ2-3; D may be TRBD2 (6 bases). Trimming pared 2 bases from V and 0 bases from J, leaving 9 bases between. The germline V gene encodes CDR1 KGHSH and CDR2 LQKENI. The CDR3 has 15 residues. CDR3 residues: CASSPEGLSTDTQYF. CDR3 in DNA: TGTGCCAGCTCACCAGAGGGACTTAGCACAGATACGCAGTATTTT. The full variable domain, completed using reference TRBV18 and TRBJ2-3, is NAGVMQNPRHLVRRRGQEARLRCSPMKGHSHVYWYRQLPEEGLKFMVYLQKENIIDESGMPKERFSAEFPKEGPSILRIQQVVRGDSAAYFCASSPEGLSTDTQYFGPGTRLTVL.

The V call is TRBV30, the J call TRBJ2-7, with D possibly being TRBD1 or TRBD2 (5 bases each). The germline V gene has CDR1 GTSNPN and CDR2 SVGIG (reference sequence). This CDR3 is 15 amino acids long. The V end lost 0 bases, the J end lost 6 bases, and 18 bases lay between the germline ends. DNA of the CDR3: TGTGCCTGGAGTGTACAGGACTTGTATGAGGTCGAGCAGTACTTC. It is translated as CAWSVQDLYEVEQYF.

The chain recombines TRBV7-9 with TRBJ1-5; TRBD1 matches 7 bases. V lost 4 bases, J lost 1 base, and 4 bases stayed unmatched. The CDR3 runs 15 residues. Looked up from germline, CDR1 is SEHNR and CDR2 is FQNEAQ (reference sequence). CDR3 sequence reads: CASSSGGGSNQPQHF. The CDR3 DNA reads as TGTGCCAGCAGCTCGGGAGGGGGCAGCAATCAGCCCCAGCATTTT.

The chain combines TRBV2 with TRBJ1-6; D unresolved. V was shortened by 6 bases and J by 8 bases, with 17 bases between the two germline ends. CDR1 and CDR2 (germline): SNHLY, FYNNEI. The CDR3 has 15 residues. The CDR3 here is CASRLRVRPDSPLHF. For the CDR3, the DNA is TGTGCCAGCAGGTTGAGGGTTCGGCCCGATTCACCCCTCCACTTT.

V gene TRBV4-2 combines with J gene TRBJ2-1; D possibly uses TRBD1 or TRBD2 (5 bases each). The V end lost 5 bases, the J end lost 7 bases, and 18 bases lay between the germline ends. The CDR3 length is 15 residues. The V gene's germline CDR1 is LGHNA and CDR2 YNFKEQ. This chain's CDR3 is CASSLGVGSGNEQFF. CDR3 nucleotides: TGTGCCAGCAGCTTGGGGGTGGGATCTGGAAATGAGCAGTTCTTC.

The chain combines TRBV5-1 with TRBJ2-7; TRBD2 aligns across 11 bases. Germline CDR1 reads SGHRS; CDR2 reads YFSETQ. V lost 4 bases, J lost 6 bases, and 18 bases stayed unmatched. The CDR3 is 18 residues long. The chain's CDR3 is CASSLQPGGASGRSEQYF. Written as DNA, the CDR3 is TGCGCCAGCAGCCTACAGCCCGGTGGGGCTAGCGGGAGGAGCGAGCAGTACTTC.

This chain's CDR3 is CASSLQGPNTGELFF. CDR3 bases: TGTGCCAGCAGCTTACAGGGGCCGAACACCGGGGAGCTGTTTTTT. V and J are TRBV7-9 and TRBJ2-2; TRBD1 might be the D (6 bases). Deletions cut 2 bases from V and 0 bases from J, with 7 bases between. CDR3 length: 15 residues. Germline V gene sequence: CDR1 SEHNR, CDR2 FQNEAQ (reference sequence).

The chain has TRBV5-1 and TRBJ2-2; 7 bases agree with TRBD2. Trimming at V came to 4 bases and at J to 4 bases, leaving 10 bases not matched to a gene. The CDR3 length is 16 residues. From germline, CDR1 is SGHRS and CDR2 YFSETQ. CDR3: CASSPGEGRSTGELFF. DNA for the CDR3: TGCGCCAGCAGCCCGGGGGAGGGCCGGTCCACCGGGGAGCTGTTTTTT.

The genes are TRBV7-3 and TRBJ2-1, with TRBD2 matching over 8 bases. With 5 bases clipped from V and 7 bases from J, the junction kept 7 bases outside the gene matches. Germline V gene lookup returns CDR1 SGHTA and CDR2 FQGTGA. CDR3 size: 14 residues. The CDR3, as DNA: TGTGCCAGCAGCCTCGCGGGAGGAAGGAATGAGCAGTTCTTC. This encodes CASSLAGGRNEQFF.

The chain recombines TRBV29-1 with TRBJ1-2; D is unresolved. V lost 5 bases and J 4 bases, leaving 8 bases between the germline ends. The CDR3 runs to 11 residues. CDR1 is SQVTM and CDR2 is ANQGSEA in the germline V gene. The CDR3 loop reads CSVTVGYGYTF. In DNA form, the CDR3 reads TGCAGCGTTACAGTGGGCTATGGCTACACCTTC.

The V gene is TRBV5-1, the J gene TRBJ2-5; 9 bases line up with TRBD2. CDR3 length equals 14 residues. CDR1 SGHRS and CDR2 YFSETQ come from the germline V gene. Trimming at V came to 5 bases and at J to 2 bases, leaving 4 bases not matched to a gene. In DNA, the CDR3 is TGCGCCAGCAGTGTTGCGGGGGGGCAAGAGACCCAGTACTTC. This codes for CASSVAGGQETQYF.

V usage is TRBV27 and J usage is TRBJ2-1, with 11 bases matching TRBD2. CDR3 size: 17 residues. V was pared by 5 bases and J by 8 bases, with 14 bases of the junction left unmatched. In germline, CDR1 is MNHEY, CDR2 SMNVEV (reference sequence). CDR3 in amino acids: CASSELYTSGSSDEQFF. CDR3 nucleotides: TGTGCCAGCAGTGAACTATATACTAGCGGGAGTTCAGATGAGCAGTTCTTC.

This clone was recorded once. The V and J genes are TRBV28 and TRBJ2-1; D possibly corresponds to TRBD2 (6 bases). The germline gives CDR1 MDHEN, CDR2 SYDVKM. The ends were cut back, 2 bases at V and 8 bases at J, with 16 bases in the middle. The CDR3 runs 15 residues. CDR3 DNA sequence: TGTGCCAGCAGTTTAACGGGAGTCGAGACCGATGAGCAGTTCTTC. Translating it yields CASSLTGVETDEQFF.

This chain joins TRBV7-9 and TRBJ2-1; unclear D gene. Germline loops: CDR1 SEHNR, CDR2 FQNEAQ (reference sequence). Trimming removed 6 bases at V and 1 base at J, with 13 bases between. The CDR3 length is 15 residues. The CDR3 region has the DNA TGTGCCAGCAGTCCCGCCCTGAGTTCCTACAATGAGCAGTTCTTC. Translated, it gives CASSPALSSYNEQFF.

The chain has TRBV5-1 and TRBJ1-2; D call uncertain. Deletions cut 0 bases from V and 0 bases from J, with 6 bases between. Germline V gene sequence: CDR1 SGHRS, CDR2 YFSETQ. CDR3 size: 14 residues. CDR3 sequence: CASSLDTTNYGYTF. CDR3 DNA: TGCGCCAGCAGCTTGGACACGACTAACTATGGCTACACCTTC.

The V call is TRBV7-9, the J call TRBJ1-2, with 10 bases aligning to TRBD1. Trimming cost V 8 bases and J 7 bases; bases outside gene matches: 10. Germline assignment: CDR1 SEHNR and CDR2 FQNEAQ (reference sequence). This CDR3 has 14 amino acids. The chain's CDR3 is CASGPDRGFFGYTF. CDR3 in DNA: TGTGCCAGCGGCCCGGACAGGGGGTTTTTTGGCTACACCTTC.

The rearrangement uses TRBV11-2 and TRBJ2-5, with D unclear. V was cut by 2 bases and J by 2 bases, with 12 bases left in between. The germline V gene has CDR1 SGHAT and CDR2 FQNNGV. This CDR3 is 15 amino acids long. CDR3 amino acids: CASSLSPGRQETQYF. In DNA, the CDR3 is TGTGCCAGCAGCTTATCGCCCGGGCGACAAGAGACCCAGTACTTC.

The rearrangement uses TRBV28 and TRBJ2-7; TRBD1 matches at 9 bases. From germline, CDR1 is MDHEN and CDR2 SYDVKM. The CDR3 spans 18 residues. Germline trimming cut 2 bases from V and 3 bases from J; bases unmatched to any gene: 14. The CDR3 protein is CASSLLHLRDRANYEQYF. The CDR3 DNA is TGTGCCAGCAGTTTACTACACCTCCGGGACAGGGCGAACTACGAGCAGTACTTC.

The chain joins TRBV10-3 to TRBJ1-3; D is uncertain. The V and J ends lost 0 bases and 4 bases respectively, with 13 bases between them. The germline V gene has CDR1 ENHRY and CDR2 SYGVKD. There are 16 residues in the CDR3. The CDR3, as DNA: TGTGCCATCAGTGAGTCAGGGCCAGCTGCGGGAAACACCATATATTTT. Protein product: CAISESGPAAGNTIYF.

The chain joins TRBV28 to TRBJ1-4, with D unclear. V was pared by 5 bases and J by 12 bases, with 25 bases between. Germline V gene sequence: CDR1 MDHEN, CDR2 SYDVKM. There are 16 residues in the CDR3. CDR3 DNA: TGTGCCAGCAGTCTCCTCGACCTCGGGGAAGGGTTCGAACTGTTTTTT. This sequence encodes CASSLLDLGEGFELFF. Filled out from reference TRBV28 and TRBJ1-4, the complete variable domain reads DVKVTQSSRYLVKRTGEKVFLECVQDMDHENMFWYRQDPGLGLRLIYFSYDVKMKEKGDIPEGYSVSREKKERFSLILESASTNQTSMYLCASSLLDLGEGFELFFGSGTQLSVL.

This clone came up once. The J gene is TRBJ2-4, the V gene TRBV11-2; TRBD1 matches at 7 bases. Trimming cost V 1 base and J 5 bases; bases outside gene matches: 2. This CDR3 is 14 amino acids long. Germline assignment: CDR1 SGHAT and CDR2 FQNNGV. DNA for the CDR3: TGTGCCAGCAGCTTAGGAGGGGGCCAAAACATTCAGTACTTC. Protein: CASSLGGGQNIQYF.

The V call is TRBV4-1, the J call TRBJ2-7, with 9 bases identical to TRBD2. Per the germline V gene, CDR1 is MGHRA and CDR2 is YSYEKL. This CDR3 is 15 amino acids long. Trimming took 2 bases from V and 3 from J; bases not matched to a gene: 5. This CDR3 reads CASSQISGRNYEQYF. The CDR3 region has the DNA TGCGCCAGCAGCCAAATTAGCGGGAGAAACTACGAGCAGTACTTC.